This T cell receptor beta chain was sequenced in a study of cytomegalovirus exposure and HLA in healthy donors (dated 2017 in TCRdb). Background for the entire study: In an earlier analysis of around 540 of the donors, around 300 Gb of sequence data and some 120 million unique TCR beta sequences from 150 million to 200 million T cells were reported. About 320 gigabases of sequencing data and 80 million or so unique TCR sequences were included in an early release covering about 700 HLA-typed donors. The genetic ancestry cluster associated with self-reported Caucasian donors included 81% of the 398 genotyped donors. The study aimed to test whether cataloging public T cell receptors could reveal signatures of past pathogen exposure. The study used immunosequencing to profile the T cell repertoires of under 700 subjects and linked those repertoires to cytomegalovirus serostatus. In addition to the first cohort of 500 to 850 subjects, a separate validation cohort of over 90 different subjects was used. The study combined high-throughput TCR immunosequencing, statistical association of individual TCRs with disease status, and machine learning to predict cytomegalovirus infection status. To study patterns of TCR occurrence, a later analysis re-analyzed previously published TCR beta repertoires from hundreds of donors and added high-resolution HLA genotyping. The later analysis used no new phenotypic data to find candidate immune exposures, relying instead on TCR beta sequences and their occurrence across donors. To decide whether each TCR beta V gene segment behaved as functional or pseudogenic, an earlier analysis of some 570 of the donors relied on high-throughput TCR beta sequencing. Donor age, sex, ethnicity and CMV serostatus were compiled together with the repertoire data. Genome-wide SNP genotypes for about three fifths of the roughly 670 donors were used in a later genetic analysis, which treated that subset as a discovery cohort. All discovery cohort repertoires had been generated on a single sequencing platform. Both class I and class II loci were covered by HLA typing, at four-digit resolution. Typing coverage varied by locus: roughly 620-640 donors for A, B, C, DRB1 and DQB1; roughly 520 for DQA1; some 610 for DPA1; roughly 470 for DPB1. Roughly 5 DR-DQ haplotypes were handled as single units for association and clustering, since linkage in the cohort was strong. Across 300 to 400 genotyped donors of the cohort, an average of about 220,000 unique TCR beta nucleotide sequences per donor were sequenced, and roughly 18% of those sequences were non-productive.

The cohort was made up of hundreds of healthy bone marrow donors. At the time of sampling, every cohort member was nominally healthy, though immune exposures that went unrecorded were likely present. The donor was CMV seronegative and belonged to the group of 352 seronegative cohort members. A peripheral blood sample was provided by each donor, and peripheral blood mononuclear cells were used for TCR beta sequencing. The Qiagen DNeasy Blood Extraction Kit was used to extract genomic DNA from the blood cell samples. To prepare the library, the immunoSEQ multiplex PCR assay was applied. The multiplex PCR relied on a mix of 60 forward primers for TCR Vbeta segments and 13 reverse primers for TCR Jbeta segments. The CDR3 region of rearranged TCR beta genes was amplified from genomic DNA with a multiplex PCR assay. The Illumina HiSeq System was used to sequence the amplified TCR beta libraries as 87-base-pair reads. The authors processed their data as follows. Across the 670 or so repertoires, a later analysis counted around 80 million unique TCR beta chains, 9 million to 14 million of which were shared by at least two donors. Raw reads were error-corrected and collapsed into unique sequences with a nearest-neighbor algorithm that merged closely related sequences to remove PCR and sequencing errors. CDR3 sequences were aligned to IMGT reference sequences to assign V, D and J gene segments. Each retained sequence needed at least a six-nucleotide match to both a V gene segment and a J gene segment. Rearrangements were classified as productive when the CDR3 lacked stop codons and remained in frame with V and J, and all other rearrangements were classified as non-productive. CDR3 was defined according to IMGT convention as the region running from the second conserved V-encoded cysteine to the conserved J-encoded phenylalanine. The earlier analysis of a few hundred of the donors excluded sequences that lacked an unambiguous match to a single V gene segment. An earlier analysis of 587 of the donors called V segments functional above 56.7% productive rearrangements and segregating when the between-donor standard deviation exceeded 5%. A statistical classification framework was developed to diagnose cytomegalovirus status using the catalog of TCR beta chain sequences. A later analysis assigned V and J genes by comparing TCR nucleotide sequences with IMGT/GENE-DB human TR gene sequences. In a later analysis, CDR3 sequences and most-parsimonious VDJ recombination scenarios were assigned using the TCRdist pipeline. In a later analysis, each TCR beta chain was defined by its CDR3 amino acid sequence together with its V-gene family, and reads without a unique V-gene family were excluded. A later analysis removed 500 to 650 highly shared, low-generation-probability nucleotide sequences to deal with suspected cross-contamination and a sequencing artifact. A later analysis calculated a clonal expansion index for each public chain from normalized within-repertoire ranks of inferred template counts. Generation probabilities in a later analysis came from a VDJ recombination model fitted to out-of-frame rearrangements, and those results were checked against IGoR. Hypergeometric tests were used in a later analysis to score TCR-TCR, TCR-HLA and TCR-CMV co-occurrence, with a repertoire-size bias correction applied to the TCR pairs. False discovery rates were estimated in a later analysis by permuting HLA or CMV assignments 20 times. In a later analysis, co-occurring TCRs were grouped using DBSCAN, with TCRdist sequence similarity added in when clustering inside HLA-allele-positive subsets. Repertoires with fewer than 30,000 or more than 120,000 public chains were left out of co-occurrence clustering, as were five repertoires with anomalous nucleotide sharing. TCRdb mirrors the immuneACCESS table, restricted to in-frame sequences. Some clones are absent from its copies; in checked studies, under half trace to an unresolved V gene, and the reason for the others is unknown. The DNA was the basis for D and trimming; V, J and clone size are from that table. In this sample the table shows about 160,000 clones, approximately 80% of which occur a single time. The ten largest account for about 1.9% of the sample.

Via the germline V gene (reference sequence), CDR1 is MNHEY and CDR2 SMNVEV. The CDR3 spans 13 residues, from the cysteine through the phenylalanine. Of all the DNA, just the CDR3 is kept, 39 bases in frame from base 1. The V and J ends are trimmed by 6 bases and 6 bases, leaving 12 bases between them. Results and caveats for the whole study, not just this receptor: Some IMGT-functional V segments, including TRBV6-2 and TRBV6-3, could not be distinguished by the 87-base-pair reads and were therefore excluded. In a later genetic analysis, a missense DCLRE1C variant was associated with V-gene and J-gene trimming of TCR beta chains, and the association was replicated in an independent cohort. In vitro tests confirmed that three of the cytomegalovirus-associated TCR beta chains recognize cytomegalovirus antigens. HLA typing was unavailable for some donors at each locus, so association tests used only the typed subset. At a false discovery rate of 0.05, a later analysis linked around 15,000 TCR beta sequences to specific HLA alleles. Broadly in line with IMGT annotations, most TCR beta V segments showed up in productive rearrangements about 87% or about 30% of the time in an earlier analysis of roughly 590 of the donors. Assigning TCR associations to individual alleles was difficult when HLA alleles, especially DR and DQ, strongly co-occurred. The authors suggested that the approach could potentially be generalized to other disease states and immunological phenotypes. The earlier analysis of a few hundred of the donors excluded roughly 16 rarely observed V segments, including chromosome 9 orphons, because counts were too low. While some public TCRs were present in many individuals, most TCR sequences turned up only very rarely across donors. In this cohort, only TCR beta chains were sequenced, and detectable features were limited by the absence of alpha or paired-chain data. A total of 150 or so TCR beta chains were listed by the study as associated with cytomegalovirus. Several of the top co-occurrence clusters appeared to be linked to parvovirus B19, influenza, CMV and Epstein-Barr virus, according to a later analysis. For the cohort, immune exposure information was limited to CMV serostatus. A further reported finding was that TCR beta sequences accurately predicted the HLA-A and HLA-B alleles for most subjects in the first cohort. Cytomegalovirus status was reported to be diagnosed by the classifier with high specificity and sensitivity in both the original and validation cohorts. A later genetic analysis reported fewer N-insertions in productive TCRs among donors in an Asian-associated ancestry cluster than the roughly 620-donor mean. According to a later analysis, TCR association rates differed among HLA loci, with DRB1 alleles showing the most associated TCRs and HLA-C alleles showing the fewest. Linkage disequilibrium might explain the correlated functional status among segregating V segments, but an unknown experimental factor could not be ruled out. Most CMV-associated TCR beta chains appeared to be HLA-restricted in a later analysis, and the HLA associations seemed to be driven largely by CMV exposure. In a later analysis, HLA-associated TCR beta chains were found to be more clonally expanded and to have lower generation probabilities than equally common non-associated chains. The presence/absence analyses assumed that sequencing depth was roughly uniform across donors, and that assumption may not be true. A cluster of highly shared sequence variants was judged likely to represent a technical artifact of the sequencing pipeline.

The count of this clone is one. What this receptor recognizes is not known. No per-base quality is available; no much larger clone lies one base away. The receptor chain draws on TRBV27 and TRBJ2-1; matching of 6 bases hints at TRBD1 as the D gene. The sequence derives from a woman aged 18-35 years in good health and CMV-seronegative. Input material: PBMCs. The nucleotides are TGTGCCAGCAGCGACACAGGGATCAATGAGCAGTTCTTC. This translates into CASSDTGINEQFF.